This is a list of T cell receptor beta chains from one sample in a study of blood T cell repertoires in COVID-19. Here immunoSEQ multiplex PCR was the method, and the copy in TCRdb shows in-frame clones only, minus some. The table shows roughly 140,000 clones, with roughly 76% occurring only once. The sequencing sample was made of peripheral blood. The receptors come from a human donor with acute or convalescent COVID-19. The donor label of this sample is uncertain. CDR3s include the opening cysteine and the closing phenylalanine or tryptophan. D genes are given only for firm matches. Clone size is not always given. Where it is, it says once, few, many or a class for expanded clones.

clone_size: .
v_call: TRBV4-1
d_call: TRBD2
j_call: TRBJ2-3
cdr3_aa: CASSQEPSGGHTDTQYF
cdr3_nt: TGCGCCAGCAGCCAAGAACCTAGCGGGGGCCACACAGATACGCAGTATTTT

clone_size: many
v_call: TRBV19
d_call: .
j_call: TRBJ1-5
cdr3_aa: CASSRGGSNQPQHF
cdr3_nt: TGTGCCAGTAGTAGGGGAGGAAGCAATCAGCCCCAGCATTTT

clone_size: once
v_call: TRBV5-1
d_call: TRBD1
j_call: TRBJ1-4
cdr3_aa: CASSLGDRTNEKLFF
cdr3_nt: TGCGCCAGCAGCTTGGGGGACAGAACTAATGAAAAACTGTTTTTT

clone_size: .
v_call: TRBV6-1
d_call: .
j_call: TRBJ1-5
cdr3_aa: CASSEEGWVDNQPQHF
cdr3_nt: TGTGCCAGCAGTGAAGAGGGGTGGGTGGACAATCAGCCCCAGCATTTT

clone_size: .
v_call: TRBV2
d_call: .
j_call: TRBJ1-2
cdr3_aa: CASSLDMGNYGYTF
cdr3_nt: TGTGCCAGCAGCTTGGACATGGGCAACTATGGCTACACCTTC

clone_size: .
v_call: TRBV15
d_call: .
j_call: TRBJ1-2
cdr3_aa: CATSRGGSAGYGYTF
cdr3_nt: TGTGCCACCAGCAGGGGGGGGAGTGCCGGGTATGGCTACACCTTC

clone_size: .
v_call: TRBV5-1
d_call: TRBD2
j_call: TRBJ2-1
cdr3_aa: CASSRGGHSYNEQFF
cdr3_nt: TGCGCCAGCAGCCGCGGGGGGCACTCCTACAATGAGCAGTTCTTC

clone_size: .
v_call: TRBV27
d_call: .
j_call: TRBJ1-4
cdr3_aa: CASSYKTTNEKLFF
cdr3_nt: TGTGCCAGCAGCTATAAAACAACTAATGAAAAACTGTTTTTT

clone_size: few
v_call: TRBV5-1
d_call: TRBD1
j_call: TRBJ1-2
cdr3_aa: CASSSGQAHGYTF
cdr3_nt: TGCGCCAGCAGCTCAGGACAGGCCCATGGCTACACCTTC

clone_size: once
v_call: TRBV5-1
d_call: .
j_call: TRBJ2-1
cdr3_aa: CASSLASTPYNEQFF
cdr3_nt: TGCGCCAGCAGCTTGGCTAGCACACCCTACAATGAGCAGTTCTTC

clone_size: .
v_call: TRBV2
d_call: .
j_call: TRBJ1-4
cdr3_aa: CASSGALLAEKLFF
cdr3_nt: TGTGCCAGCAGTGGGGCCCTCTTGGCTGAAAAACTGTTTTTT

clone_size: once
v_call: TRBV4-1
d_call: .
j_call: TRBJ2-6
cdr3_aa: CASSSTSGANVLTF
cdr3_nt: TGCGCCAGCAGCTCTACTTCTGGGGCCAACGTCCTGACTTTC

clone_size: .
v_call: TRBV3-1/TRBV3-2
d_call: .
j_call: TRBJ2-1
cdr3_aa: CASSLDTLYNEQFF
cdr3_nt: TGTGCCAGCAGCCTCGACACCCTTTACAATGAGCAGTTCTTC

clone_size: many
v_call: TRBV7-8
d_call: .
j_call: TRBJ1-5
cdr3_aa: CASSSLSDYQPQHF
cdr3_nt: TGTGCCAGCAGCTCCCTCAGTGACTATCAGCCCCAGCATTTT

clone_size: .
v_call: TRBV5-1
d_call: .
j_call: TRBJ2-1
cdr3_aa: CASSLRQAHNEQFF
cdr3_nt: TGCGCCAGCAGCCTCCGACAGGCGCACAATGAGCAGTTCTTC

clone_size: .
v_call: TRBV7-8
d_call: TRBD1
j_call: TRBJ2-2
cdr3_aa: CASSSGQGFGELFF
cdr3_nt: TGTGCCAGCAGCTCCGGACAGGGGTTCGGGGAGCTGTTTTTT

clone_size: .
v_call: TRBV3-1/TRBV3-2
d_call: TRBD2
j_call: TRBJ2-3
cdr3_aa: CASSPAGLVADTQYF
cdr3_nt: TGTGCCAGCAGCCCCGCTGGACTAGTCGCAGATACGCAGTATTTT

clone_size: few
v_call: TRBV6-6
d_call: TRBD1
j_call: TRBJ1-6
cdr3_aa: CASRWTGDLRNSPLHF
cdr3_nt: TGTGCCAGCAGGTGGACAGGGGACCTGAGAAATTCACCCCTCCACTTT

clone_size: few
v_call: TRBV7-9
d_call: TRBD1
j_call: TRBJ1-4
cdr3_aa: CASSSGGPGGEKLFF
cdr3_nt: TGTGCCAGCAGCTCAGGGGGCCCCGGTGGGGAAAAACTGTTTTTT

clone_size: .
v_call: TRBV5-1
d_call: .
j_call: TRBJ1-1
cdr3_aa: CASSLPGTEAFF
cdr3_nt: TGCGCCAGCAGCTTACCCGGCACTGAAGCTTTCTTT

clone_size: .
v_call: TRBV14
d_call: TRBD1
j_call: TRBJ1-1
cdr3_aa: CASSQRGQYEAFF
cdr3_nt: TGTGCCAGCAGCCAAAGGGGACAGTATGAAGCTTTCTTT

clone_size: once
v_call: TRBV7-2
d_call: TRBD2
j_call: TRBJ2-3
cdr3_aa: CASSHGLAGSDTQYF
cdr3_nt: TGTGCCAGCAGCCATGGACTAGCGGGTTCAGATACGCAGTATTTT

clone_size: .
v_call: TRBV5-1
d_call: TRBD1
j_call: TRBJ1-3
cdr3_aa: CASSHGQGGDTIYF
cdr3_nt: TGCGCCAGCAGTCACGGACAGGGAGGCGACACCATATATTTT

clone_size: .
v_call: TRBV7-9
d_call: .
j_call: TRBJ2-5
cdr3_aa: CASSPPVRETQYF
cdr3_nt: TGTGCCAGTAGCCCCCCCGTCCGGGAGACCCAGTACTTC

clone_size: .
v_call: TRBV5-1
d_call: .
j_call: TRBJ2-6
cdr3_aa: CASGGLGANVLTF
cdr3_nt: TGCGCCAGCGGAGGGTTGGGGGCCAACGTCCTGACTTTC

clone_size: .
v_call: TRBV10-1
d_call: .
j_call: TRBJ1-3
cdr3_aa: CASSPGTGNTIYF
cdr3_nt: TGCGCCAGCAGTCCCGGGACTGGAAACACCATATATTTT

clone_size: .
v_call: TRBV11-2
d_call: TRBD1
j_call: TRBJ1-2
cdr3_aa: CASSFWRGPNYGYTF
cdr3_nt: TGTGCCAGCAGTTTCTGGAGGGGGCCTAACTATGGCTACACCTTC

clone_size: .
v_call: TRBV18
d_call: .
j_call: TRBJ1-5
cdr3_aa: CASSLGFTPRGNQPQHF
cdr3_nt: TGTGCCAGCTCACTGGGGTTTACTCCCAGGGGCAATCAGCCCCAGCATTTT

clone_size: .
v_call: TRBV29-1
d_call: .
j_call: TRBJ2-2
cdr3_aa: CSVMTGEGTGELFF
cdr3_nt: TGCAGCGTTATGACAGGGGAGGGCACCGGGGAGCTGTTTTTT

clone_size: .
v_call: TRBV3-1/TRBV3-2
d_call: .
j_call: TRBJ2-5
cdr3_aa: CASSQGVVLGETQYF
cdr3_nt: TGTGCCAGCAGCCAAGGTGTAGTTCTAGGAGAGACCCAGTACTTC

clone_size: .
v_call: TRBV5-6
d_call: .
j_call: TRBJ2-7
cdr3_aa: CASSLLRKEQYF
cdr3_nt: TGTGCCAGCAGCTTGCTAAGAAAGGAGCAGTACTTC

clone_size: .
v_call: TRBV19
d_call: .
j_call: TRBJ1-2
cdr3_aa: CASSPGHSYGYTF
cdr3_nt: TGTGCCAGTAGCCCGGGACACTCGTATGGCTACACCTTC

clone_size: .
v_call: TRBV15
d_call: .
j_call: TRBJ1-1
cdr3_aa: CATSGLTGNTEAFF
cdr3_nt: TGTGCCACCAGCGGACTAACAGGGAACACTGAAGCTTTCTTT

clone_size: .
v_call: TRBV6-5
d_call: .
j_call: TRBJ1-1
cdr3_aa: CASIGHFLRRTEAFF
cdr3_nt: TGTGCCAGCATCGGACATTTCCTCCGGCGCACTGAAGCTTTCTTT

clone_size: once
v_call: TRBV18
d_call: TRBD1
j_call: TRBJ1-1
cdr3_aa: CASSPLDRGRSNTEAFF
cdr3_nt: TGTGCCAGCTCACCCCTGGACAGGGGACGATCGAACACTGAAGCTTTCTTT

clone_size: .
v_call: TRBV11-2
d_call: .
j_call: TRBJ1-1
cdr3_aa: CASSFGSTGWAFF
cdr3_nt: TGTGCCAGCAGCTTTGGGTCGACTGGATGGGCTTTCTTT

clone_size: .
v_call: TRBV1
d_call: .
j_call: TRBJ1-1
cdr3_aa: CTSSPHGGWTEAFF
cdr3_nt: TGCACCAGCAGCCCCCACGGGGGGTGGACTGAAGCTTTCTTT

clone_size: .
v_call: TRBV18
d_call: .
j_call: TRBJ1-1
cdr3_aa: CASSLLGGADWTEAFF
cdr3_nt: TGTGCCAGCTCACTCCTCGGGGGGGCGGATTGGACTGAAGCTTTCTTT

clone_size: .
v_call: TRBV3-1/TRBV3-2
d_call: TRBD1
j_call: TRBJ1-3
cdr3_aa: CASSQVRDRVNTIYF
cdr3_nt: TGTGCCAGCAGCCAAGTAAGGGACAGGGTGAACACCATATATTTT

clone_size: .
v_call: TRBV25-1
d_call: .
j_call: TRBJ1-1
cdr3_aa: CASSALGTYMNTEAFF
cdr3_nt: TGTGCCAGCAGTGCCCTCGGGACATACATGAACACTGAAGCTTTCTTT

clone_size: .
v_call: TRBV27
d_call: TRBD1
j_call: TRBJ1-3
cdr3_aa: CASSLYRGTGNTIYF
cdr3_nt: TGTGCCAGCAGTTTATACAGGGGGACTGGAAACACCATATATTTT

clone_size: few
v_call: TRBV9
d_call: TRBD1
j_call: TRBJ1-2
cdr3_aa: CASSPWTGGKFYGYTF
cdr3_nt: TGTGCCAGCAGCCCTTGGACAGGGGGGAAGTTCTATGGCTACACCTTC

clone_size: .
v_call: TRBV6-5
d_call: .
j_call: TRBJ1-6
cdr3_aa: CASSYRGGSPLHF
cdr3_nt: TGTGCCAGCAGTTACAGGGGAGGTTCACCCCTCCACTTT

clone_size: .
v_call: TRBV2
d_call: TRBD1
j_call: TRBJ1-2
cdr3_aa: CASSEAGTGGENGYTF
cdr3_nt: TGTGCCAGCAGTGAAGCAGGGACAGGGGGCGAGAATGGCTACACCTTC

clone_size: .
v_call: TRBV14
d_call: TRBD2
j_call: TRBJ2-3
cdr3_aa: CASSLSWGGWADTQYF
cdr3_nt: TGTGCCAGCAGCCTCTCGTGGGGAGGGTGGGCAGATACGCAGTATTTT

clone_size: .
v_call: TRBV10-1
d_call: TRBD1
j_call: TRBJ1-1
cdr3_aa: CASRGQGGIAFF
cdr3_nt: TGCGCCAGCAGGGGACAGGGAGGGATAGCTTTCTTT

clone_size: .
v_call: TRBV2
d_call: .
j_call: TRBJ1-2
cdr3_aa: CASRVGVGSSYGYTF
cdr3_nt: TGTGCCAGCAGGGTCGGGGTAGGCTCCTCCTATGGCTACACCTTC

clone_size: few
v_call: TRBV6-5
d_call: TRBD1
j_call: TRBJ1-2
cdr3_aa: CAILTGGDGYTF
cdr3_nt: TGTGCCATCCTTACAGGGGGCGATGGCTACACCTTC

clone_size: .
v_call: TRBV6-1
d_call: TRBD1
j_call: TRBJ2-7
cdr3_aa: CASSEGGQGYEQYF
cdr3_nt: TGTGCCAGCAGTGAAGGGGGACAGGGCTACGAGCAGTACTTC

clone_size: .
v_call: TRBV19
d_call: .
j_call: TRBJ1-2
cdr3_aa: CASSSGPFLYGYTF
cdr3_nt: TGTGCCAGTAGTAGCGGGCCTTTCTTATATGGCTACACCTTC

clone_size: .
v_call: TRBV10-3
d_call: TRBD1
j_call: TRBJ1-1
cdr3_aa: CAIRGTGSNTEAFF
cdr3_nt: TGTGCCATCAGGGGGACAGGGTCGAACACTGAAGCTTTCTTT